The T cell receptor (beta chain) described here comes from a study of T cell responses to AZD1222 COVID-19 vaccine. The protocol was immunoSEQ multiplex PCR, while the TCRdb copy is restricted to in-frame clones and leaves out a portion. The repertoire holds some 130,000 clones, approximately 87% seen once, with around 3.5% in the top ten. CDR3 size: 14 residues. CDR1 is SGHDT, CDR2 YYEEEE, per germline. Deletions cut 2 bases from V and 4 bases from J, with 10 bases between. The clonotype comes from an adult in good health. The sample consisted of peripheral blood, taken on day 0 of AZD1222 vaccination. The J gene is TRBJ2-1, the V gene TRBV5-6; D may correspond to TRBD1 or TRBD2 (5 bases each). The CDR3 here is CASSFGGPYNEQFF. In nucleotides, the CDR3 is TGTGCCAGCAGCTTTGGGGGACCGTACAATGAGCAGTTCTTC.